The rows below give T cell receptor beta chains drawn from one sample of a study of Ad26.COV2.S vaccination and SARS-CoV-2 variants. Data came from immunoSEQ multiplex PCR; TCRdb stores just in-frame clones and leaves some out. The table lists about 370,000 clones, approximately 91% of them singletons. The source material was peripheral blood, sampled in a trial of Ad26.COV2.S vaccine versus placebo. These receptors were obtained from a person between 18 and 59 years old who received the Ad26.COV2.S COVID-19 vaccine or a placebo. The CDR3 runs from the conserved cysteine through the conserved F or W. Each record gives: D gene, clone size, CDR3 length, V gene, J gene, CDR3 DNA, CDR3 protein. A D gene is named only where the DNA matches it firmly. The size entry is marked missing in some rows and otherwise reads once, few, many or a size class.

>.|.|13|TRBV19|TRBJ2-3
TGTGCCAGTAGTAGCAGGGGGGGGGATACGCAGTATTTT
CASSSRGGDTQYF
>.|.|12|TRBV29-1|TRBJ2-3
TGCAGCGTTGGGGCAGAGACAGATACGCAGTATTTT
CSVGAETDTQYF
>.|once|14|TRBV6-1|TRBJ1-5
TGTGCCAGCAGTGAGGGGGGACGCAATCAGCCCCAGCATTTT
CASSEGGRNQPQHF
>TRBD2|.|22|TRBV12-5|TRBJ2-6
TGTGCTAGTGGTTTGCAACCGGGACTAGCGGGAGGTATGATCTCTGGGGCCAACGTCCTGACTTTC
CASGLQPGLAGGMISGANVLTF
>.|.|14|TRBV28|TRBJ2-2
TGTGCCAGCATTAAGGGGATGGACACCGGGGAGCTGTTTTTT
CASIKGMDTGELFF
>TRBD1|once|17|TRBV6-1|TRBJ1-4
TGTGCCAGCAGTGAAGGTTACAGGGGAGGGCCTAATGAAAAACTGTTTTTT
CASSEGYRGGPNEKLFF
>.|.|20|TRBV12-5|TRBJ2-6
TGTGCTAGTGGTTTGCCGCGACCCGGGACAACTAGCTCTGGGGCCAACGTCCTGACTTTC
CASGLPRPGTTSSGANVLTF
>.|.|16|TRBV5-1|TRBJ1-3
TGCGCCAGCAGCTTGGATCAGGGGAGCTCTGGAAACACCATATATTTT
CASSLDQGSSGNTIYF
>.|.|14|TRBV27|TRBJ1-1
TGTGCCAGCAGTTCCGGACAGTCGAACACTGAAGCTTTCTTT
CASSSGQSNTEAFF
>.|.|13|TRBV5-4|TRBJ2-1
TGTGCCAGCAGCCCTGGACAGAACAATGAGCAGTTCTTC
CASSPGQNNEQFF
>.|.|14|TRBV28|TRBJ2-7
TGTGCCAGCAGTCTCACAGGTTTCTCCTACGAGCAGTACTTC
CASSLTGFSYEQYF
>TRBD1|.|15|TRBV28|TRBJ1-2
TGTGCCAGCAGTTTACTAGAGGCAGGGGGAGATGGCTACACCTTC
CASSLLEAGGDGYTF
>.|.|13|TRBV25-1|TRBJ2-7
TGTGCCAGCAGTGTTACAGGCTCCTACGAGCAGTACTTC
CASSVTGSYEQYF
>.|.|14|TRBV7-3|TRBJ1-2
TGTGCCAGCAGCTCGGGCAGGCAGAACTATGGCTACACCTTC
CASSSGRQNYGYTF